This note documents a single TCR beta chain sequence. The authors ran a second PCR of 7 to 11 cycles using a sample-barcoded 5' primer and a J-beta primer mix. MiXCR, applied by TCRdb to the 5' RACE reads, yields one record per CDR3 protein. Of over a million distinct CDR3 sequences in the sample, approximately 59% were seen once. The data were obtained in a study of blood T cells in healthy people across ages. J was trimmed by 9 bases and V by 2 bases; bases with no gene match: 6. Germline V gene lookup returns CDR1 SGHTA and CDR2 FQGNSA. The CDR3 totals 15 residues. The sequence derives from a man younger than 35 in good health. This chain uses TRBV7-2 with TRBJ1-6, with 8 bases lining up with TRBD1. The sequencing sample was made of blood. The CDR3 sequence: CASSLIDRGSSPLHF. The DNA for the CDR3 is TGTGCCAGCAGCTTAATTGACAGGGGTAGTTCACCCCTCCACTTT.